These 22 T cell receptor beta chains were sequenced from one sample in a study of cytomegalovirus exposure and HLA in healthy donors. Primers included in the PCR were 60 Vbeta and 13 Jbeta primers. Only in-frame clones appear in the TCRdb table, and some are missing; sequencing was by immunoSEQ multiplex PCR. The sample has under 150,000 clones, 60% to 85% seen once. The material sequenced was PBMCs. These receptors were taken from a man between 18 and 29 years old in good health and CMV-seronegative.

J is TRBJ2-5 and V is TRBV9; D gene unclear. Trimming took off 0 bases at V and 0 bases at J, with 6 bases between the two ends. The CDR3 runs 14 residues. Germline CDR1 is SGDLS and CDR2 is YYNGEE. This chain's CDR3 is CASSVGSDQETQYF. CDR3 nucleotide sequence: TGTGCCAGCAGCGTAGGTTCGGACCAAGAGACCCAGTACTTC.

The CDR3 is CASSPNRASQETQYF. The CDR3 coding sequence is TGTGCCAGCAGCCCTAACCGAGCTTCGCAAGAGACCCAGTACTTC. The V call is TRBV7-6, the J call TRBJ2-5; D gene ambiguous. With 5 bases removed from V and 2 bases from J, the gap between germline ends came to 15 bases. Per the germline V gene, CDR1 is SGHVS and CDR2 is FNYEAQ. The CDR3 has 15 amino acids.

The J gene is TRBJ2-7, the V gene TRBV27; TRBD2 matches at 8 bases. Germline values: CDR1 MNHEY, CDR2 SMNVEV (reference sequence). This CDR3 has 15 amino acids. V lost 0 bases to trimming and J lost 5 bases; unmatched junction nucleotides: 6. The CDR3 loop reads CASSLSGLDVNEQYF. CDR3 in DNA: TGTGCCAGCAGTTTATCGGGACTAGACGTTAACGAGCAGTACTTC.

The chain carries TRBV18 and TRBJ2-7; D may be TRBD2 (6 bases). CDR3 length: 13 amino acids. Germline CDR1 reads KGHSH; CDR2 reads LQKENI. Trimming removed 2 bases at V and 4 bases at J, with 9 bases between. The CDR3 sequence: CASSPVRGYEQYF. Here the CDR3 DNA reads TGTGCCAGCTCACCAGTTCGGGGGTACGAGCAGTACTTC.

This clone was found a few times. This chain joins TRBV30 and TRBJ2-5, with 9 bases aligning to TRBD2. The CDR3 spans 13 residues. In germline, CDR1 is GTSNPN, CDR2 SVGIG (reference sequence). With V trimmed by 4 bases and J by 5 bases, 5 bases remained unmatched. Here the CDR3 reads CAWTSGIGETQYF. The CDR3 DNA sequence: TGTGCCTGGACTAGCGGGATAGGGGAGACCCAGTACTTC.

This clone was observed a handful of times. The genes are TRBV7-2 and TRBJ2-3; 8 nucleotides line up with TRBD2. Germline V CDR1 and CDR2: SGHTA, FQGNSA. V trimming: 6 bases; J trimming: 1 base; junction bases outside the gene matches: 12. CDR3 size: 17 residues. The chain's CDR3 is CASRAFPGGGRTDTQYF. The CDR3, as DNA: TGTGCCAGCAGGGCATTCCCCGGGGGGGGTCGCACAGATACGCAGTATTTT.

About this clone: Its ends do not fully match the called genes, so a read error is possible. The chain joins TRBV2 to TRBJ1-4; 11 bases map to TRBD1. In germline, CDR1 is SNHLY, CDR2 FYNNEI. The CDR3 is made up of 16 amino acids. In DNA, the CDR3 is TGTGCCAGCAGGGCCGGGACAGGGGGAACTAATGAAGAACTGTTTTTT. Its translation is CASRAGTGGTNEELFF.

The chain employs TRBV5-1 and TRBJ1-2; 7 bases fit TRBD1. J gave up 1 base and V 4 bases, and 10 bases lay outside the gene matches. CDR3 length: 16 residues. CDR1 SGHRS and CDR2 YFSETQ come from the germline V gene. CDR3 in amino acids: CASSRAGQMVNYGYTF. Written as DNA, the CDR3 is TGCGCCAGCAGCAGGGCGGGACAGATGGTTAACTATGGCTACACCTTC.

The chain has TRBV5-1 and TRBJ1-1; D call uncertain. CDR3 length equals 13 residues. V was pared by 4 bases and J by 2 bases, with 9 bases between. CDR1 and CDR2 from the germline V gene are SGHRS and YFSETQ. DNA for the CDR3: TGCGCCAGCAGCCCCTCAACAAACACTGAAGCTTTCTTT. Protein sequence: CASSPSTNTEAFF.

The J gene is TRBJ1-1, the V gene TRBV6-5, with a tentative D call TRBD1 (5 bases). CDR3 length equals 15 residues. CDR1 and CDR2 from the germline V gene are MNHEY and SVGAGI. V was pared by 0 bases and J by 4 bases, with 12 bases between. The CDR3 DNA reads TGTGCCAGCAGTTACTCAGGGGTGGTAGGCACTGAAGCTTTCTTT. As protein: CASSYSGVVGTEAFF.

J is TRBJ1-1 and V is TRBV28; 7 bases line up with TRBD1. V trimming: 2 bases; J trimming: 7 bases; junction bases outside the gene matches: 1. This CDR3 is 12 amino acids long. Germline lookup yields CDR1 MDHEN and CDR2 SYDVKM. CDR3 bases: TGTGCCAGCAGTTTACCAGGGGGTGAAGCTTTCTTT. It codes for CASSLPGGEAFF.

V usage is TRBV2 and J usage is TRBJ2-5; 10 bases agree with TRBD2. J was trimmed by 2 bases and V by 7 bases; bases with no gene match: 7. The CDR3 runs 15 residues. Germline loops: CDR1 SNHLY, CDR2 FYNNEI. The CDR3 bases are TGTGCCAGCAAGGGGACAGCGGGGGGGCAAGAGACCCAGTACTTC. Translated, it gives CASKGTAGGQETQYF.

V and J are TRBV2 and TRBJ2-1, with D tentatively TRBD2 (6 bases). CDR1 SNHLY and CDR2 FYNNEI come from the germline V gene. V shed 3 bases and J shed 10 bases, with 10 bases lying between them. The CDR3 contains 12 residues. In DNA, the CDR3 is TGTGCCAGCAGTGAGGGGCTAGCGGAGCAGTTCTTC. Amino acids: CASSEGLAEQFF.

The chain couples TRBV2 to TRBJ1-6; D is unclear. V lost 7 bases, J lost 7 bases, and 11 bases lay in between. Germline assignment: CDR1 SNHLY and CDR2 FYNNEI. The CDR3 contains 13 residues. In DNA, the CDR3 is TGTGCCAGCACGGGAACGGAGAATTCACCCCTCCACTTT. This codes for CASTGTENSPLHF.

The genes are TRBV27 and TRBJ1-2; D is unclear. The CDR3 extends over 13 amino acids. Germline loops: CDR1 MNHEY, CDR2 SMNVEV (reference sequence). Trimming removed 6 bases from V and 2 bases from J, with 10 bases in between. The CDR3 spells CASSSQLNYGYTF. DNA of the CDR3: TGTGCCAGCAGCTCACAGCTAAACTATGGCTACACCTTC.

CDR3 bases: TGTGCCAGCCTTCTGTCAGGGAACACTGAAGCTTTCTTT. It specifies CASLLSGNTEAFF. The chain carries TRBV2 and TRBJ1-1, with no clear D. The germline V gene encodes CDR1 SNHLY and CDR2 FYNNEI. The CDR3 consists of 13 residues. V was clipped by 8 bases and J by 1 base, with 11 bases between them.

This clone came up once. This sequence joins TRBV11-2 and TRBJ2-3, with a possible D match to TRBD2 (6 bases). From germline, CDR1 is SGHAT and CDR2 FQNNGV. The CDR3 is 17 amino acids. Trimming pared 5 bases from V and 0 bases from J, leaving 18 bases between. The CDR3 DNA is TGTGCCAGCAGCCCCTTCCCCTCGGGGACTAGCACAGATACGCAGTATTTT. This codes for CASSPFPSGTSTDTQYF. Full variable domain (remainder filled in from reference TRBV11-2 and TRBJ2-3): EAGVAQSPRYKIIEKRQSVAFWCNPISGHATLYWYQQILGQGPKLLIQFQNNGVVDDSQLPKDRFSAERLKGVDSTLKIQPAKLEDSAVYLCASSPFPSGTSTDTQYFGPGTRLTVL.

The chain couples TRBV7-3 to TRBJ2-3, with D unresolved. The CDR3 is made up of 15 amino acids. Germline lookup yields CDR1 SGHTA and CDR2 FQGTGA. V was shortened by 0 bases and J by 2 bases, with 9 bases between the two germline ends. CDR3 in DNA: TGTGCCAGCAGCTTAACCCAACTATCCACAGATACGCAGTATTTT. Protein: CASSLTQLSTDTQYF.

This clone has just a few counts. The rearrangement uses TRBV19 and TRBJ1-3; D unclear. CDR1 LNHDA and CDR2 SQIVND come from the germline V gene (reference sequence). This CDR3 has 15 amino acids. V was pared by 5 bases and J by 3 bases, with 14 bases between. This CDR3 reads CASSVLTGYGNTIYF. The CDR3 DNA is TGTGCCAGTAGTGTATTAACGGGATATGGAAACACCATATATTTT.

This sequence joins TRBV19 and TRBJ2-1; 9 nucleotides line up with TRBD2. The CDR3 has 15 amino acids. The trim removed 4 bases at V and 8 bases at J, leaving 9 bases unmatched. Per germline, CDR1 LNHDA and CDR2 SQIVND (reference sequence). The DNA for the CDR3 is TGTGCCAGTAGTAGTAGCGGGACTAGCCCCCATGAGCAGTTCTTC. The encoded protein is CASSSSGTSPHEQFF.

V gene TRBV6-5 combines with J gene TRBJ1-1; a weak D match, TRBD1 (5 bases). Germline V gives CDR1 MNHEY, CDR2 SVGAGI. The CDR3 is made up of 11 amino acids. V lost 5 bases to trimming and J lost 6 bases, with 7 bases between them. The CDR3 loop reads CASSVGAEAFF. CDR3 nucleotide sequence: TGTGCCAGCAGTGTAGGGGCTGAAGCTTTCTTT.

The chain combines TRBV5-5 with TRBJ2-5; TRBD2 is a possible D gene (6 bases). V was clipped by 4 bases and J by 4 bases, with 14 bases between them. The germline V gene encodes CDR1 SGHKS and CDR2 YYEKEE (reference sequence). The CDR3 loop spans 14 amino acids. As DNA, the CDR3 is TGTGCCAGCAGCCCACCGGGGGTTGGAGAGACCCAGTACTTC. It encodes CASSPPGVGETQYF. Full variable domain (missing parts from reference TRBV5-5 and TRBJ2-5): DAGVTQSPTHLIKTRGQQVTLRCSPISGHKSVSWYQQVLGQGPQFIFQYYEKEERGRGNFPDRFSARQFPNYSSELNVNALLLGDSALYLCASSPPGVGETQYFGPGTRLLVL.